This TCR beta chain was identified in a study of blood T cell repertoires in COVID-19. TCRdb's table, derived via immunoSEQ multiplex PCR, lists solely in-frame clones and lacks some. The table records around 320,000 clones, around 89% of them present only once. V dropped 5 bases and J dropped 1; count of bases not matched to a gene: 3. The CDR3 totals 14 residues. Germline values: CDR1 MGHRA, CDR2 YSYEKL. The specimen was PBMCs or T cells enriched from blood (not recorded which). This clonotype was sampled from a woman younger than 35 with acute COVID-19. The chain is built from TRBV4-1 and TRBJ1-1, with 8 bases lining up with TRBD1. This chain's CDR3 is CASSYGTGNTEAFF. DNA for the CDR3: TGCGCCAGCAGCTACGGGACAGGGAACACTGAAGCTTTCTTT.